The 2 T cell receptor beta chains listed next were all sequenced from one sample in a study of tissue T cells after allogeneic stem cell transplantation. TCRdb keeps only in-frame clones here, not all; method: immunoSEQ multiplex PCR. The sample holds 20,000 to 25,000 clones, about two thirds seen once. Specimen: spleen. These receptors were taken from a female BALB/c mouse in good health. The mice in this strain carry MHC haplotype H2-d.

For this clone: The germline and genes are mouse ones. The read finishes 1 residue shy of the CDR3 end, and the germline J gene is used to complete it. This sequence joins TRBV5 and TRBJ2-5; TRBD2 agrees at 9 bases. V was pared by 2 bases and J by 3 bases, with 3 bases of the junction left unmatched. Per germline, CDR1 LGHNA and CDR2 YNLKQL (reference sequence). The CDR3 covers 15 residues. CDR3 DNA, as far as it was read: TGTGCCAGCAGCCAAACGGGACTGGGTCAAGACACCCAGTAC. Its translation is CASSQTGLGQDTQY. The CDR3 in its entirety is CASSQTGLGQDTQYF.

This clone occurred a few times. The genes and germline here are from mouse. Read coverage stops 1 residue before the CDR3 terminus; the germline J gene supplies the remainder. This chain links TRBV13-1 with TRBJ2-7; tentatively, D is TRBD1 (6 bases). Trimming cost V 6 bases and J 5 bases, with 12 bases left between them. Germline assignment: CDR1 NSHNY and CDR2 SYGAGN. The CDR3 is made up of 12 amino acids. Incomplete CDR3 DNA: TGTGCCAGCATAGGGGGAGTTGATGAACAGTAC. This sequence encodes CASIGGVDEQY. The full CDR3 reads CASIGGVDEQYF.